Listed here is a single T cell receptor (beta chain). Antigen: not known. The data were taken from a study of Ad26.COV2.S vaccination and SARS-CoV-2 variants. Study-wide context: The authors gave Ad26.COV2.S intramuscularly, either once or twice 56 days apart. Study-level findings and limits: Analytic work on TCR breadth and depth might have understated the full extent of total T cell responses. Measurement of non-spike TCR breadth gave similar results in vaccine and placebo recipients.

Treatment defined: about 20 received Ad26.COV2.S at low or high dose, single or two shots; 5 received placebo; per-sample allocation not given. Each sample was drawn 63 days after the first injection (of vaccine or placebo). The CDR3 contains 11 residues. Trimming took 5 bases from V and 4 from J, leaving 6 bases between them. CDR1 is DFQATT and CDR2 is SNEGSKA in the germline V gene (reference sequence). Only in-frame clones appear in the TCRdb table, and some are missing; sequencing was by immunoSEQ multiplex PCR. The sample consists of roughly 700,000 clones, 70% to 90% of them appearing once. The sequence came from a person between 18 and 65 years old who received the Ad26.COV2.S COVID-19 vaccine or a placebo. The chain employs TRBV20-1 and TRBJ2-1; D ambiguous. Material: peripheral blood, obtained in a trial of Ad26.COV2.S vaccine versus placebo. CDR3 residues: CSAPIYNEQFF. Written as DNA, the CDR3 is TGCAGTGCTCCTATATACAATGAGCAGTTCTTC.